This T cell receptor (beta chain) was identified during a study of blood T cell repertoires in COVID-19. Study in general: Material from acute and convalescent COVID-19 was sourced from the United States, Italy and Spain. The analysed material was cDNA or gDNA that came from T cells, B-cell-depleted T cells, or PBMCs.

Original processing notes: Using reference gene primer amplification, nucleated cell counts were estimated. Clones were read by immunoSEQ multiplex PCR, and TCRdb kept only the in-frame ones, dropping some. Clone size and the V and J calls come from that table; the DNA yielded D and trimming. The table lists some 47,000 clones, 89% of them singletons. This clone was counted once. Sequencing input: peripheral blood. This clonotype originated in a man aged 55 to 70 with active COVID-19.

The CDR3 loop is CASSPRGQGGSPLHF. The CDR3 coding sequence is TGTGCCAGCAGCCCACGGGGACAGGGGGGTTCACCCCTCCACTTT. J is TRBJ1-6 and V is TRBV7-2, with 11 positions matching TRBD1. From germline, CDR1 is SGHTA and CDR2 FQGNSA. CDR3 length equals 15 residues. V shed 5 bases, J shed 9 bases, and the junction held 6 bases outside the gene matches.